This passage covers 8 T cell receptor beta chains from one sample sequenced in a study of PD-1 blockade in classical Hodgkin lymphoma. Time point meaning: cycle 4 day 1 (C4D1), after 5 to 7 weeks of nivolumab. Brentuximab vedotin exposure varied among the patients, all of whom had relapsed after autologous stem cell transplantation. Profiling relied on immunoSEQ multiplex PCR, and the TCRdb table lists in-frame clones only, not all of them. The sample holds around 100,000 clones, approximately 90% seen once. Sequencing was performed on peripheral blood mononuclear cells (PBMCs), taken before the fourth cycle of nivolumab. Receptors originate from a human donor with classical Hodgkin lymphoma.

CDR3 loop: CASSFGLLTDTQYF. DNA of the CDR3: TGTGCCAGCAGCTTCGGACTTCTCACAGATACGCAGTATTTT. This chain connects TRBV7-2 to TRBJ2-3; tentatively, D is TRBD2 (5 bases). The CDR3 length is 14 residues. Germline lookup yields CDR1 SGHTA and CDR2 FQGNSA. The V and J ends lost 3 bases and 2 bases respectively, with 9 bases between them.

V and J are TRBV5-4 and TRBJ2-1; possibly TRBD1 for D (5 bases). Germline-derived CDR1 and CDR2 are SGHNT and YYREEE (reference sequence). CDR3 length equals 15 residues. Trimming took off 0 bases at V and 3 bases at J, with 10 bases between the two ends. The CDR3 sequence: CASSLATAYYNEQFF. The CDR3 nucleotides are TGTGCCAGCAGCTTGGCGACAGCGTACTACAATGAGCAGTTCTTC.

Points on this clone: Other DNA sequences in this specimen translate into the identical CDR3. V and J are TRBV9 and TRBJ2-2; 7 bases line up with TRBD1. J gave up 5 bases and V 0 bases, and 1 base lay outside the gene matches. CDR1 is SGDLS and CDR2 is YYNGEE in the germline V gene. The CDR3 runs 14 residues. The CDR3 DNA is TGTGCCAGCAGCGTAGGGACAGGTACCGGGGAGCTGTTTTTT. Amino acids: CASSVGTGTGELFF.

J is TRBJ2-7 and V is TRBV30, with a weak D call TRBD1 (6 bases). This CDR3 contains 14 residues. The germline gives CDR1 GTSNPN, CDR2 SVGIG (reference sequence). V was shortened by 5 bases and J by 6 bases, with 20 bases between the two germline ends. The CDR3 nucleotides are TGTGCCTGGGCTACAGGACAGCCAATCCCCGAGCAGTACTTC. Translation gives CAWATGQPIPEQYF.

DNA of the CDR3: TGTGCCAGCAGCCCACATACAGGAGTCAATCAGCCCCAGCATTTT. Its translation: CASSPHTGVNQPQHF. The chain carries TRBV5-6 and TRBJ1-5, with D possibly matching TRBD1 (5 bases). V was shortened by 4 bases and J by 3 bases, with 14 bases between the two germline ends. The CDR3 covers 15 residues. CDR1 and CDR2 (germline): SGHDT, YYEEEE.

The V and J genes are TRBV30 and TRBJ1-5, with a possible D match to TRBD1 (6 bases). The V end lost 2 bases, the J end lost 0 bases, and 20 bases lay between the germline ends. Germline lookup yields CDR1 GTSNPN and CDR2 SVGIG (reference sequence). The CDR3 has 18 amino acids. For the CDR3, the DNA is TGTGCCTGGAGTTCCAGGATGGCAGGGGCTATTAGCAATCAGCCCCAGCATTTT. Translated: CAWSSRMAGAISNQPQHF.

The chain employs TRBV5-8 and TRBJ2-5; 8 bases are shared with TRBD1. The germline V gene has CDR1 SGHTS and CDR2 YDEGEE. CDR3 length: 17 residues. V gave up 0 bases and J gave up 5 bases; unmatched junction bases: 12. The CDR3 nucleotides read TGTGCCAGCAGCTTGGGGGCCGACAGGACAGGGAGCGAGACCCAGTACTTC. Residues: CASSLGADRTGSETQYF.

The gene calls are TRBV28 and TRBJ1-1; possibly TRBD1 for D (5 bases). CDR3 length: 14 residues. Germline lookup yields CDR1 MDHEN and CDR2 SYDVKM. The V end was cut by 6 bases, the J end by 6 bases, with 17 bases between. In nucleotides, the CDR3 is TGTGCCAGCAGCTCCGGGGGTGGGCAGCCTGAAGCTTTCTTT. Its translation is CASSSGGGQPEAFF.